This T cell receptor (beta chain) was recorded in a study of shared clonotypes between healthy human individuals. Broader study findings: Few donors restricted represented genetic and exposure-history diversity.

Per the original methods: Junction-only sequences produced by ImmunoSEQ had no quality scores, so filtering differed. Sequencing was performed with immunoSEQ multiplex PCR; in TCRdb, only in-frame clones are kept and a portion is missing. The DNA was the basis for D and trimming; V, J and clone size are from that table. The table has 1.5 million to 2.5 million clones, less than 95% seen once. Trimming pared 0 bases from V and 5 bases from J, leaving 18 bases between. The germline V gene encodes CDR1 SGHDT and CDR2 YYEEEE. CDR3 length: 16 amino acids. Remarks on this clone: Antigen unknown.

Naivety among CD8 cells was defined by CD45RO negativity and positive CCR7 selection, thereby excluding terminally differentiated effector memory CD45RA+ cells. The origin of this receptor is a man aged 18 to 29 in good health. The chain employs TRBV5-6 and TRBJ2-7; no definite D call. Sequencing was done on a sample of naive CD8+ T cells sorted from blood. The CDR3: CASSLALAAGSHEQYF. CDR3 coding DNA: TGTGCCAGCAGCTTGGCTTTGGCGGCAGGCTCTCACGAGCAGTACTTC.